The 28 T cell receptor beta chains below come from one sample, sequenced in a study of long-term antiretroviral therapy in people with HIV. At survey level, the immunoSEQ assay was run in its v3.0 version. Assay used: immunoSEQ multiplex PCR; TCRdb lists only in-frame clones, some missing. The sample lists approximately 20,000 clones, around three quarters occurring once. Material: unsorted PBMCs, obtained 4.1 years after starting antiretroviral therapy. Receptor source: a middle-aged woman with HIV.

The V call is TRBV5-6, the J call TRBJ2-1, with a tentative D call TRBD1 (7 bases). CDR1 SGHDT and CDR2 YYEEEE come from the germline V gene. Trimming removed 3 bases from V and 9 bases from J, with 10 bases in between. CDR3 length: 12 amino acids. The CDR3 protein is CASSSGGGEQFF. Written as DNA, the CDR3 is TGTGCCAGCAGCTCAGGGGGAGGTGAGCAGTTCTTC.

The rearrangement links TRBV4-2 to TRBJ2-7; D is possibly TRBD1 or TRBD2 (6 bases each). Germline CDR1 and CDR2: LGHNA and YNFKEQ. The CDR3 is 17 residues long. Between the trimmed V and J ends, which lost 3 bases and 3 bases, there was a span of 21 bases. CDR3 sequence: CASSHDLVLGGIYEQYF. As DNA, the CDR3 is TGTGCCAGCAGCCACGATTTGGTCTTAGGGGGGATCTACGAGCAGTACTTC.

V and J are TRBV18 and TRBJ1-2; D not certain. There are 14 residues in the CDR3. V was trimmed by 5 bases and J by 4 bases, leaving 14 bases between them. Germline values: CDR1 KGHSH, CDR2 LQKENI. CDR3 sequence: CASSSLDSGYGYTF. The CDR3 nucleotides are TGTGCCAGCTCATCACTAGATTCCGGCTATGGCTACACCTTC.

V and J are TRBV14 and TRBJ2-6, with D possibly being TRBD2 (6 bases). V lost 4 bases, J lost 4 bases, and 14 bases lay in between. The CDR3 is 16 amino acids. The V gene's germline CDR1 is SGHDN and CDR2 FVKESK. CDR3 sequence: CASSPTGGPGANVLTF. The CDR3 DNA follows: TGTGCCAGCAGCCCTACCGGGGGACCGGGGGCCAACGTCCTGACTTTC.

This chain joins TRBV5-1 and TRBJ2-1; D remains ambiguous. The CDR3 length is 15 residues. V gave up 5 bases and J gave up 0 bases, with 12 bases separating them. Germline V gene data show CDR1 as SGHRS and CDR2 as YFSETQ. The CDR3 nucleotides read TGCGCCAGCAGTGGAGCTTTCAGCTCCTACAATGAGCAGTTCTTC. It specifies CASSGAFSSYNEQFF.

The gene calls are TRBV7-9 and TRBJ1-1; D gene uncertain. The germline V gene encodes CDR1 SEHNR and CDR2 FQNEAQ (reference sequence). Trimming shortened V by 8 bases and J by 11 bases, and 12 bases separated the two germline ends. The CDR3 extends over 10 amino acids. The CDR3 sequence is CASSRVFAFF. The CDR3 bases are TGTGCCAGCTCGAGGGTCTTTGCTTTCTTT. Drawing the rest from reference TRBV7-9 and TRBJ1-1, the complete variable domain is DTGVSQNPRHKITKRGQNVTFRCDPISEHNRLYWYRQTLGQGPEFLTYFQNEAQLEKSRLLSDRFSAERPKGSFSTLEIQRTEQGDSAMYLCASSRVFAFFGQGTRLTVV.

This clone appeared once. V usage is TRBV2 and J usage is TRBJ2-1; 8 nucleotides line up with TRBD2. V gave up 6 bases and J gave up 4 bases; unmatched junction bases: 8. Looked up from germline, CDR1 is SNHLY and CDR2 is FYNNEI. CDR3 length: 15 amino acids. CDR3 nucleotides: TGTGCCAGCAGATCCCAGCGGGAGCTTTACAATGAGCAGTTCTTC. It yields the protein CASRSQRELYNEQFF.

The chain combines TRBV4-1 with TRBJ1-5; 8 bases are a match to TRBD1. Germline trimming cut 4 bases from V and 4 bases from J; bases unmatched to any gene: 6. The CDR3 runs to 15 residues. The germline V gene encodes CDR1 MGHRA and CDR2 YSYEKL. The CDR3 is CASSLRTGFNQPQHF. Written as DNA, the CDR3 is TGCGCCAGCAGCCTCCGGACAGGGTTTAATCAGCCCCAGCATTTT.

This chain links TRBV4-3 with TRBJ2-7; 11 bases are shared with TRBD2. J gave up 0 bases and V 4 bases, and 2 bases lay outside the gene matches. The CDR3 contains 15 residues. Germline CDR1 and CDR2: LGHNA and YSLEER. CDR3 sequence reads: CASSLGTSGSYEQYF. The CDR3 nucleotides read TGCGCCAGCAGCCTGGGGACTAGCGGCTCCTACGAGCAGTACTTC.

This rearrangement joins TRBV10-1 to TRBJ2-7, with unresolved D. Germline V CDR1 and CDR2: WNHNN, SYGVQD (reference sequence). V was trimmed by 2 bases and J by 4 bases, leaving 6 bases between them. There are 12 residues in the CDR3. In DNA form, the CDR3 reads TGCGCCAGCAGTGAGCCTGGTTACGAGCAGTACTTC. It specifies CASSEPGYEQYF.

In nucleotides, the CDR3 is TGCGCCAGCAGCTCGAGACAGAGCTCCTACAATGAGCAGTTCTTC. Translation gives CASSSRQSSYNEQFF. The chain carries TRBV5-1 and TRBJ2-1, with D perhaps TRBD1 (5 bases). Trimming pared 3 bases from V and 0 bases from J, leaving 10 bases between. This CDR3 spans 15 amino acids. Germline V gene sequence: CDR1 SGHRS, CDR2 YFSETQ. Based on the CDR3 plus reference TRBV5-1 and TRBJ2-1, the full variable domain is KAGVTQTPRYLIKTRGQQVTLSCSPISGHRSVSWYQQTPGQGLQFLFEYFSETQRNKGNFPGRFSGRQFSNSRSEMNVSTLELGDSALYLCASSSRQSSYNEQFFGPGTRLTVL.

The V call is TRBV19, the J call TRBJ2-7; 10 bases are a match to TRBD1. V was pared by 6 bases and J by 3 bases, with 5 bases of the junction left unmatched. The CDR3 is 14 amino acids. The germline V gene encodes CDR1 LNHDA and CDR2 SQIVND (reference sequence). CDR3 in DNA: TGTGCCAGTAGGATGGGGACAGGGGACTACGAGCAGTACTTC. Protein sequence: CASRMGTGDYEQYF.

This clone occurred a few times. The chain employs TRBV2 and TRBJ2-7, with 7 bases that match TRBD1. The CDR3 length is 14 residues. The V gene end was trimmed by 3 bases and the J gene end by 4 bases; junction bases not matched to a gene: 6. Germline CDR1 is SNHLY and CDR2 is FYNNEI. For the CDR3, the DNA is TGTGCCAGCAGTGACATTGGGACAGAATACGAGCAGTACTTC. Protein product: CASSDIGTEYEQYF.

This chain joins TRBV11-2 and TRBJ2-7; D is ambiguous. The CDR3 spans 17 residues. Germline CDR1 SGHAT, CDR2 FQNNGV. Deletions cut 1 base from V and 3 bases from J, with 19 bases between. The CDR3 DNA reads as TGTGCCAGCAGCTTAGGTGTTAGCTCTGATTGGGGCTACGAGCAGTACTTC. Encoded protein: CASSLGVSSDWGYEQYF.

This clone appeared a few times. V is TRBV9 and J is TRBJ1-2; 8 nucleotides align to TRBD1. The germline CDR1 and CDR2 sequences are SGDLS and YYNGEE. CDR3 length: 16 residues. With V trimmed by 0 bases and J by 8 bases, 12 bases remained unmatched. The DNA for the CDR3 is TGTGCCAGCAGCGTAGGGACAGGGCCTACAGTTGAAGGCTACACCTTC. Translated: CASSVGTGPTVEGYTF.

The table lists this clone with a few counts. The V and J genes are TRBV5-1 and TRBJ2-7, with 10 positions matching TRBD1. V dropped 2 bases and J dropped 7; count of bases not matched to a gene: 6. Per germline, CDR1 SGHRS and CDR2 YFSETQ. This CDR3 is 14 amino acids long. In nucleotides, the CDR3 is TGCGCCAGCAGCTTTGGGACAGGGGCTCGTGAGCAGTACTTC. This sequence encodes CASSFGTGAREQYF. Full variable domain (rest looked up from reference TRBV5-1 and TRBJ2-7): KAGVTQTPRYLIKTRGQQVTLSCSPISGHRSVSWYQQTPGQGLQFLFEYFSETQRNKGNFPGRFSGRQFSNSRSEMNVSTLELGDSALYLCASSFGTGAREQYFGPGTRLTVT.

The V and J genes are TRBV2 and TRBJ2-7, with 7 bases fitting TRBD1. CDR1 is SNHLY and CDR2 is FYNNEI in the germline V gene. This CDR3 spans 14 amino acids. V lost 3 bases to trimming and J lost 3 bases; unmatched junction nucleotides: 5. CDR3 nucleotide sequence: TGTGCCAGCAGTGACGGGACAGAATTCTACGAGCAGTACTTC. Protein product: CASSDGTEFYEQYF.

This chain links TRBV10-2 with TRBJ2-5; D may be TRBD2 (6 bases). Between the trimmed V and J ends, which lost 8 bases and 5 bases, there was a span of 21 bases. There are 15 residues in the CDR3. Germline V gene lookup returns CDR1 WSHSY and CDR2 SAAADI. DNA for the CDR3: TGCGCCAGCGCGGGGAAGAGCGGCCCGGTGGAGACCCAGTACTTC. This gives the protein CASAGKSGPVETQYF.

This chain uses TRBV12-5 with TRBJ1-5; TRBD1 agrees at 10 bases. V dropped 7 bases and J dropped 3; count of bases not matched to a gene: 12. Germline-derived CDR1 and CDR2 are LGHNT and FRNRAP. CDR3 length: 17 amino acids. The CDR3 nucleotides are TGTGCTAGTGCCCAGGGAGCGGGGACAGGGGTCAATCAGCCCCAGCATTTT. It is translated as CASAQGAGTGVNQPQHF.

This clone has just a few counts. The chain combines TRBV9 with TRBJ2-3, with TRBD2 identical over 7 bases. Per germline, CDR1 SGDLS and CDR2 YYNGEE. The CDR3 runs 14 residues. The junction had 2 bases not matched to a gene; V was cut back by 0 bases and J by 4 bases. In nucleotides, the CDR3 is TGTGCCAGCAGCGTAGAGGCGGGAGCAGATACGCAGTATTTT. Its protein product is CASSVEAGADTQYF. The variable domain in full, with the rest retrieved from reference TRBV9 and TRBJ2-3, is DSGVTQTPKHLITATGQRVTLRCSPRSGDLSVYWYQQSLDQGLQFLIQYYNGEERAKGNILERFSAQQFPDLHSELNLSSLELGDSALYFCASSVEAGADTQYFGPGTRLTVL.

The chain links TRBV10-1 to TRBJ1-4, with 7 bases lining up with TRBD1. The germline V gene has CDR1 WNHNN and CDR2 SYGVQD (reference sequence). The CDR3 covers 13 residues. With 5 bases clipped from V and 5 bases from J, the junction kept 2 bases outside the gene matches. As DNA, the CDR3 is TGCGCCAGCAGTCGGGACAGAAATGAAAAACTGTTTTTT. Protein sequence: CASSRDRNEKLFF.

The gene calls are TRBV2 and TRBJ1-1; 7 bases fit TRBD1. Germline loops: CDR1 SNHLY, CDR2 FYNNEI. The trim removed 5 bases at V and 0 bases at J, leaving 6 bases unmatched. This CDR3 has 15 residues. CDR3 bases: TGTGCCAGCAGTAACCTAGGGGGCGTGAACACTGAAGCTTTCTTT. It codes for CASSNLGGVNTEAFF.

This clone was recorded a few times. J is TRBJ2-5 and V is TRBV10-1, with D possibly being TRBD1 (5 bases). V was trimmed by 3 bases and J by 5 bases, leaving 7 bases between them. This CDR3 is built from 12 residues. Germline V gives CDR1 WNHNN, CDR2 SYGVQD (reference sequence). DNA for the CDR3: TGCGCCAGCAGTGAAAAGGGGGAGACCCAGTACTTC. It is translated as CASSEKGETQYF.

The genes are TRBV5-4 and TRBJ2-1; 7 bases agree with TRBD2. V lost 4 bases to trimming and J lost 0 bases; unmatched junction nucleotides: 13. This CDR3 has 18 residues. Germline loops: CDR1 SGHNT, CDR2 YYREEE (reference sequence). The CDR3: CASSPLGLGPSSYNEQFF. The CDR3 DNA sequence: TGTGCCAGCAGCCCCCTCGGACTAGGACCCAGCTCCTACAATGAGCAGTTCTTC.

J is TRBJ1-2 and V is TRBV4-3; D is perhaps TRBD1 (6 bases). The V end was cut by 0 bases, the J end by 4 bases, with 12 bases between. CDR1 LGHNA and CDR2 YSLEER come from the germline V gene. The length of the CDR3 is 15 residues. The CDR3 DNA follows: TGCGCCAGCAGCCAAGACCGGCGGGGGCCCTATGGCTACACCTTC. Its protein is CASSQDRRGPYGYTF.

This clone was recorded only once. V gene TRBV27 combines with J gene TRBJ1-2; TRBD1 matches 8 bases. After removal of 5 bases from V and 5 bases from J, the junction contained 4 bases not matched to a gene. Germline V CDR1 and CDR2: MNHEY, SMNVEV (reference sequence). The CDR3 contains 13 residues. CDR3 sequence reads: CASSQGAGYGYTF. The CDR3 DNA reads TGTGCCAGCAGTCAGGGGGCCGGATATGGCTACACCTTC.

The rearrangement uses TRBV7-9 and TRBJ1-1; D is undetermined. The length of the CDR3 is 16 residues. The germline V gene encodes CDR1 SEHNR and CDR2 FQNEAQ (reference sequence). The ends were cut back, 2 bases at V and 3 bases at J, with 16 bases in the middle. The CDR3, as DNA: TGTGCCAGCAGCTTATTAGTCAGTCCAAGCGACACTGAAGCTTTCTTT. Protein: CASSLLVSPSDTEAFF.

The chain has TRBV9 and TRBJ2-1; the D gene is possibly TRBD2 (6 bases). The germline gives CDR1 SGDLS, CDR2 YYNGEE. The CDR3 is 16 residues long. V gave up 6 bases and J gave up 0 bases, with 16 bases separating them. The CDR3 sequence: CASTPRRGSSYNEQFF. CDR3 bases: TGTGCCAGCACTCCTAGACGGGGGAGCTCCTACAATGAGCAGTTCTTC.